These 6 T cell receptor beta chains came from one sample sequenced in a study of shared clonotypes between healthy human individuals. Method: immunoSEQ multiplex PCR; TCRdb's copy keeps in-frame clones and lacks some. The table includes about 1 million clones, about 76% detected once. Material for sequencing was memory CD4+ T cells sorted from blood. Specified subset: CD45RA-negative fraction. These TCRs come from a man in his late teens or twenties in good health.

This clone was counted ten times or more. This chain joins TRBV5-1 and TRBJ2-2; D perhaps matches TRBD2 (6 bases). This CDR3 has 16 amino acids. Per the germline V gene, CDR1 is SGHRS and CDR2 is YFSETQ. Trimming pared 0 bases from V and 4 bases from J, leaving 13 bases between. The chain's CDR3 is CASSLGAGRRTGELFF. DNA of the CDR3: TGCGCCAGCAGCTTGGGGGCGGGAAGGCGCACCGGGGAGCTGTTTTTT.

V usage is TRBV7-3 and J usage is TRBJ2-3; D is unresolved. The CDR3 is 14 amino acids. Deletions cut 2 bases from V and 2 bases from J, with 8 bases between. The germline CDR1 and CDR2 sequences are SGHTA and FQGTGA. The CDR3 here is CASSLAEITDTQYF. CDR3 coding DNA: TGTGCCAGCAGCTTAGCAGAAATCACAGATACGCAGTATTTT.

About this clone itself: With a much larger clone just one base away, this may be a read error. The J gene is TRBJ1-1, the V gene TRBV19; D unclear. CDR1 and CDR2 from the germline V gene are LNHDA and SQIVND (reference sequence). Trimming removed 1 base at V and 1 base at J, with 7 bases between. The CDR3 consists of 14 residues. CDR3 nucleotide sequence: TGTGCCAGTAGTATAGCCAGCCGGAACACTGAAGCTTTCTTT. This codes for CASSIASRNTEAFF.

This chain links TRBV7-2 with TRBJ2-3; the D gene is possibly TRBD2 (7 bases). The CDR3 covers 16 residues. V dropped 5 bases and J dropped 1 base, with 16 bases sitting between them. Germline CDR1 and CDR2: SGHTA and FQGNSA. The CDR3 region is CASSQGRGRGTDTQYF. CDR3 nucleotide sequence: TGTGCCAGCAGCCAAGGGAGGGGGAGGGGCACAGATACGCAGTATTTT.

V and J are TRBV30 and TRBJ2-5, with D perhaps matching TRBD2 (6 bases). The length of the CDR3 is 17 residues. Looked up from germline, CDR1 is GTSNPN and CDR2 is SVGIG (reference sequence). Trimming took 2 bases from V and 1 from J, leaving 20 bases between them. In DNA, the CDR3 is TGTGCCTGGAGTCAGCCGGAGGGTATGTTGTCCCAAGAGACCCAGTACTTC. It is translated as CAWSQPEGMLSQETQYF.

This clone was seen only a few times. The chain uses TRBV28 and TRBJ2-3; D perhaps matches TRBD2 (7 bases). Germline CDR1 is MDHEN and CDR2 is SYDVKM. The CDR3 consists of 15 residues. V was pared by 7 bases and J by 1 base, with 15 bases between. The CDR3: CASTLGGAGTDTQYF. The CDR3 DNA reads TGTGCCAGCACCCTAGGGGGGGCTGGCACAGATACGCAGTATTTT.